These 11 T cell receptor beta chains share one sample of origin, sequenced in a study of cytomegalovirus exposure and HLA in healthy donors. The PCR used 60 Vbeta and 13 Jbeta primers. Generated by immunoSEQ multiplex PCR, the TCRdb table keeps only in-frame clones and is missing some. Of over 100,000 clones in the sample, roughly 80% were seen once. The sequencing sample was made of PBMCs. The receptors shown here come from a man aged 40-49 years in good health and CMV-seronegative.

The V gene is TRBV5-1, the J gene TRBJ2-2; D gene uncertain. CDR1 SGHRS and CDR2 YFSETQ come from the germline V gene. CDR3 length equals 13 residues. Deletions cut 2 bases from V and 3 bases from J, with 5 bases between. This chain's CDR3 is CASSFHYTGELFF. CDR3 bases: TGCGCCAGCAGCTTCCACTACACCGGGGAGCTGTTTTTT. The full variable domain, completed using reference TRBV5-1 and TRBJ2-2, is KAGVTQTPRYLIKTRGQQVTLSCSPISGHRSVSWYQQTPGQGLQFLFEYFSETQRNKGNFPGRFSGRQFSNSRSEMNVSTLELGDSALYLCASSFHYTGELFFGEGSRLTVL.

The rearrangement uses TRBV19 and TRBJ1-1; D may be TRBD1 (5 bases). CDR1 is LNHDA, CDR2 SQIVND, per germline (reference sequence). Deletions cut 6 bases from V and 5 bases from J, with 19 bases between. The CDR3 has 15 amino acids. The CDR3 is CASSSPREGRTEAFF. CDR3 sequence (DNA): TGTGCCAGTAGCTCACCCAGGGAAGGTAGAACTGAAGCTTTCTTT.

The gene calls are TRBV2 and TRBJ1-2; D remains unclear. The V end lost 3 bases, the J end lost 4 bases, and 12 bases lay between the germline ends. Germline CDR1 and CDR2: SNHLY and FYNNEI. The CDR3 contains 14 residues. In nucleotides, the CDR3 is TGTGCCAGCAGTGATCGTGCAGGCGTCTATGGCTACACCTTC. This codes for CASSDRAGVYGYTF.

DNA for the CDR3: TGTGCCAGCAGCTTACGGGGGGGGGCCTCGGATACGCAGTATTTT. Amino acid sequence: CASSLRGGASDTQYF. The chain employs TRBV7-2 and TRBJ2-3; 8 positions match TRBD2. Germline V lookup: CDR1 SGHTA, CDR2 FQGNSA. The ends lost 2 bases at V and 6 bases at J; junction bases unmatched: 7. This CDR3 contains 15 residues.

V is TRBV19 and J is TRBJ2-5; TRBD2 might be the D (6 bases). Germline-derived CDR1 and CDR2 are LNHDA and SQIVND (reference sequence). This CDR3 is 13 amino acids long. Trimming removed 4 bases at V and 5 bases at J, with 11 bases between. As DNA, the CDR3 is TGTGCCAGTAGTAGATCCAGCGGGGAGACCCAGTACTTC. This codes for CASSRSSGETQYF.

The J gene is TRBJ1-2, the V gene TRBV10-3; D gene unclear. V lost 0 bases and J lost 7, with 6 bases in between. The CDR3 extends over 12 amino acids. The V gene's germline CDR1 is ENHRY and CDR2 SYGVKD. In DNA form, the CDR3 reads TGTGCCATCAGTGAGTCGAGGGTTGGCTACACCTTC. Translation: CAISESRVGYTF.

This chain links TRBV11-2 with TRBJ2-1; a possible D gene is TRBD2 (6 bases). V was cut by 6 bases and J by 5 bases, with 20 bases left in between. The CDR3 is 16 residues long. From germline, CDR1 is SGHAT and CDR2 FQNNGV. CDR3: CASSFVGSGVHNEQFF. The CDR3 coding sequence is TGTGCCAGCAGTTTTGTTGGCTCGGGGGTTCACAATGAGCAGTTCTTC.

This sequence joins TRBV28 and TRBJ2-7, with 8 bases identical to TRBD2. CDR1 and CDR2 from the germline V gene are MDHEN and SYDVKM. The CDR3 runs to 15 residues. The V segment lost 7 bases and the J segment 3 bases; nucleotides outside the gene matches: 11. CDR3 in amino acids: CASIPGGRFNYEQYF. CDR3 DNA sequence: TGTGCCAGCATCCCGGGAGGGAGGTTTAACTACGAGCAGTACTTC.

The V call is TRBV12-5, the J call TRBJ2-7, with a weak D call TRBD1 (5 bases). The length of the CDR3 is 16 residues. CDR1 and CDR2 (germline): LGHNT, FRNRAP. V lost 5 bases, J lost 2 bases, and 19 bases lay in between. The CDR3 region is CASGGRNPRQTYEQYF. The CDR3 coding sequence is TGTGCTAGTGGTGGTAGAAATCCGAGACAGACCTACGAGCAGTACTTC.

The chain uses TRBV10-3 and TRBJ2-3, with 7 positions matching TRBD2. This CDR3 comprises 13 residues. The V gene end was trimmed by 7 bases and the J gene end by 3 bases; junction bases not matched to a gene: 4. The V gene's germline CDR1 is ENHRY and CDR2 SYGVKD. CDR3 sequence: CAITGGRTDTQYF. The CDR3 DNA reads TGTGCCATCACCGGCGGGAGAACAGATACGCAGTATTTT.

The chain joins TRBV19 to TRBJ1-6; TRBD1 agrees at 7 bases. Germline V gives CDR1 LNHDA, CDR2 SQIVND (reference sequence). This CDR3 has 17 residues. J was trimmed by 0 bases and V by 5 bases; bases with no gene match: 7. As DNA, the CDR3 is TGTGCCAGTAGTGGAGGACAGGTCAGCTCCTATAATTCACCCCTCCACTTT. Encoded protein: CASSGGQVSSYNSPLHF.